This T cell receptor (beta chain) was found in a study of response to subunit inactivated influenza vaccine. The CDR3 contains 15 residues. Trimming took off 0 bases at V and 4 bases at J, with 16 bases between the two ends. Germline-derived CDR1 and CDR2 are DFQATT and SNEGSKA (reference sequence). TCRdb reprocessed the RT-PCR reads via MiXCR and lists one record per CDR3 protein. The sample has some 570,000 distinct CDR3 sequences, roughly 10% seen once. There are a few counts of this clonotype. These data were likewise used in another study, on T cells expressing NK-cell markers. From that study: cDNA encoding TCR beta was synthesized via 5'RACE template switching incorporating UMIs. The TCR beta repertoires originated in sorted CD3+CD56+NKG2C+, CD3+CD56+NKG2C- and CD3+CD56-NKG2C+ T cells. Of the CD8+ T cell pool in roughly six donors, roughly 1.0-7.0% was accounted for by dominant NKG2C+ clonotypes. The CD3+CD56-NKG2C+ fraction of a handful of donors was also led by these clonotypes.

The V gene is TRBV20-1, the J gene TRBJ2-7; tentatively, D is TRBD2 (6 bases). The material was PBMCs from blood, obtained on the day of vaccination. This sequence originates from a man in his fifties who received an inactivated influenza vaccine. This chain's CDR3 is CSARDPRGTGYEQYF. CDR3 sequence (DNA): TGCAGTGCTAGAGATCCCCGGGGGACTGGGTACGAGCAGTACTTC.